This T cell receptor (beta chain) was sequenced in a study of Ad26.COV2.S vaccination and SARS-CoV-2 variants. Study results and limitations: Considerable breadth of spike-specific CD8+ and CD4+ T cell responses has reportedly been documented following vaccination.

Repertoires were generated with immunoSEQ multiplex PCR, while TCRdb's copy carries only in-frame clones and drops some. Of hundreds of thousands of clones in the sample, around 87% were seen once. A remark on this clone: Its antigen is unknown.

Germline CDR1 reads DFQATT; CDR2 reads SNEGSKA (reference sequence). CDR3 length: 11 residues. Deletions cut 2 bases from V and 1 base from J, with 2 bases between. Treatment in this sample: 15 to 20 received Ad26.COV2.S at low or high dose, single or two shots; five or six received placebo; per-sample allocation not given. The study sampled participants on day 63 after the first vaccine or placebo injection. This clonotype was sampled from a person aged 18-65 years who received the Ad26.COV2.S COVID-19 vaccine or a placebo. The input for sequencing was peripheral blood, taken in a trial of Ad26.COV2.S vaccine versus placebo. The chain combines TRBV20-1 with TRBJ2-5; D is unclear. For the CDR3, the DNA is TGCAGTGCTAGACCCCAAGAGACCCAGTACTTC. The encoded protein is CSARPQETQYF.